The 7 T cell receptor beta chains listed next were all sequenced from one sample in a study of radiotherapy plus CTLA-4 blockade in lung cancer. Here immunoSEQ multiplex PCR was the method, and the copy in TCRdb shows in-frame clones only, minus some. This table holds roughly 63,000 clones, less than 75% found once. Sequenced here: peripheral blood, sampled from a patient treated with radiotherapy plus ipilimumab. The receptors come from a human donor with non-small cell lung cancer whose response to radiotherapy plus ipilimumab could not be evaluated.

The V gene is TRBV7-2, the J gene TRBJ2-5; TRBD2 matches 9 bases. The CDR3 contains 15 residues. Germline assignment: CDR1 SGHTA and CDR2 FQGNSA. J gave up 5 bases and V 5 bases, and 9 bases lay outside the gene matches. The CDR3 loop is CASSPAGGPEETQYF. DNA of the CDR3: TGTGCCAGCAGCCCGGCGGGGGGGCCCGAGGAGACCCAGTACTTC.

The rearrangement joins TRBV6-5 to TRBJ1-6, with D unresolved. V was clipped by 2 bases and J by 8 bases, with 7 bases between them. The CDR3 consists of 13 residues. Germline V gene lookup returns CDR1 MNHEY and CDR2 SVGAGI. CDR3 amino acids: CASSYREDSPLHF. In DNA form, the CDR3 reads TGTGCCAGCAGTTACAGGGAGGATTCACCCCTCCACTTT.

V usage is TRBV19 and J usage is TRBJ2-1; possible D gene TRBD2, 6 bases. This CDR3 comprises 14 residues. The V gene's germline CDR1 is LNHDA and CDR2 SQIVND (reference sequence). The V end lost 5 bases, the J end lost 9 bases, and 17 bases lay between the germline ends. The CDR3 protein is CASSLAGGTSEQFF. The CDR3, as DNA: TGTGCCAGTAGTCTGGCGGGCGGGACCAGTGAGCAGTTCTTC.

The CDR3 DNA is TGTGCCAGCAGCCGGGACAGCAAGAACACCGGGGAGCTGTTTTTT. Its translation: CASSRDSKNTGELFF. J is TRBJ2-2 and V is TRBV7-3, with 7 bases identical to TRBD1. The V segment lost 5 bases and the J segment 1 base; nucleotides outside the gene matches: 4. Germline-derived CDR1 and CDR2 are SGHTA and FQGTGA. The CDR3 sequence is 15 residues long.

The chain couples TRBV10-3 to TRBJ1-1; TRBD1 agrees at 8 bases. V trimming: 6 bases; J trimming: 10 bases; junction bases outside the gene matches: 7. Germline loops: CDR1 ENHRY, CDR2 SYGVKD. The CDR3 has 12 amino acids. CDR3 nucleotides: TGTGCCATCAGCCAGACAGGGGACGGAGCTTTCTTT. Translation: CAISQTGDGAFF.

Note on this clone: In the same sample, other DNA sequences code for this CDR3. CDR3 residues: CASKIQGQNTEAFF. CDR3 DNA sequence: TGTGCCAGCAAGATTCAGGGACAGAACACTGAAGCTTTCTTT. This sequence joins TRBV7-9 and TRBJ1-1, with D possibly matching TRBD1 (6 bases). The CDR3 sequence is 14 residues long. Deletions cut 7 bases from V and 1 base from J, with 13 bases between. In germline, CDR1 is SEHNR, CDR2 FQNEAQ (reference sequence).

The chain carries TRBV18 and TRBJ1-2, with unresolved D. The CDR3 is 16 residues long. V lost 1 base, J lost 5 bases, and 17 bases lay in between. The germline CDR1 and CDR2 sequences are KGHSH and LQKENI. The CDR3 coding sequence is TGTGCCAGCTCACCACAGCCAGCCGGGGAGGGATATGGCTACACCTTC. Its translation: CASSPQPAGEGYGYTF.